This TCR beta chain was documented in a study of blood T cells in healthy people across ages. The use of a sample-barcoded 5' primer and a J-beta primer mix characterized a second PCR of about 6 to 12 cycles. MiXCR, run by TCRdb on the 5' RACE reads, gives a single entry per CDR3 protein. The sample includes under 1,100,000 distinct CDR3 sequences, approximately 25% seen only once; the top ten take about 0.69%. V shed 2 bases and J shed 10 bases, with 18 bases lying between them. CDR1 is SGHNT, CDR2 YYREEE, per germline (reference sequence). The CDR3 sequence is 14 residues long. These data also featured in a second study, about T cells of mothers and their children. That source adds: Every mother produced more than 9 million TCR beta CDR3 reads, whereas every child provided several million.

The J gene is TRBJ1-2, the V gene TRBV5-4; D gene uncertain. This receptor was taken from a girl aged 2-10 years in good health. Sequences were obtained from blood. Here the CDR3 reads CASSFLRSGDDYTF. CDR3 coding DNA: TGTGCCAGCAGCTTTTTGCGGTCCGGCGATGACTACACCTTC. Based on the CDR3 plus reference TRBV5-4 and TRBJ1-2, the full variable domain is ETGVTQSPTHLIKTRGQQVTLRCSSQSGHNTVSWYQQALGQGPQFIFQYYREEENGRGNFPPRFSGLQFPNYSSELNVNALELDDSALYLCASSFLRSGDDYTFGSGTRLTVV.